A single sample is the source of the 8 T cell receptor beta chains below, sequenced in a study of T cell responses to AZD1222 COVID-19 vaccine. Only in-frame clones appear in the TCRdb table, and some are missing; sequencing was by immunoSEQ multiplex PCR. The sample includes about 52,000 clones, around 90% of them seen just once. This specimen was peripheral blood, taken 28 days after the second AZD1222 dose. These receptors all stem from an adult who received the AZD1222 COVID-19 vaccine.

The chain employs TRBV28 and TRBJ2-2; possibly TRBD2 for D (6 bases). Per the germline V gene, CDR1 is MDHEN and CDR2 is SYDVKM. The CDR3 is 15 residues long. Trimming left V 6 bases short and J 6 bases short, with 17 bases between. The CDR3 protein is CASSRSGVGSGELFF. CDR3 DNA sequence: TGTGCCAGCAGCCGGTCGGGGGTAGGTTCCGGGGAGCTGTTTTTT.

This clone was recorded only once. The chain joins TRBV28 to TRBJ1-4; 7 positions agree with TRBD1. Germline loops: CDR1 MDHEN, CDR2 SYDVKM. Unmatched junction bases numbered 8, after V lost 3 bases and J lost 7 bases. CDR3 length: 15 amino acids. The CDR3 region is CASSLNQGGGEKLFF. The CDR3 bases are TGTGCCAGCAGTTTGAACCAGGGGGGTGGTGAAAAACTGTTTTTT.

This clone was detected only a few times. The V and J genes are TRBV11-1 and TRBJ2-1; no definite D call. V was trimmed by 4 bases and J by 0 bases, leaving 13 bases between them. The germline CDR1 and CDR2 sequences are SGHAT and FQDESV (reference sequence). The CDR3 is 16 residues long. This CDR3 is CASSSLDWSSYNEQFF. CDR3 DNA: TGTGCCAGCAGCTCCTTAGACTGGAGCTCCTACAATGAGCAGTTCTTC.

This clone occurred once. The chain combines TRBV10-3 with TRBJ1-1; perhaps TRBD1 as D (5 bases). V was trimmed by 5 bases and J by 6 bases, leaving 10 bases between them. This CDR3 has 12 amino acids. CDR1 and CDR2 (germline): ENHRY, SYGVKD. The CDR3 nucleotides read TGTGCCATCAGTCCCTCGGGGGCTGAAGCTTTCTTT. Translated, it gives CAISPSGAEAFF.

V and J are TRBV18 and TRBJ2-2, with D perhaps matching TRBD1 (6 bases). CDR1 and CDR2 from the germline V gene are KGHSH and LQKENI. Trimming stripped 2 bases from V and 0 bases from J, with 10 bases between. The CDR3 consists of 16 residues. In DNA, the CDR3 is TGTGCCAGCTCACCATTGCGACAGGCGAACACCGGGGAGCTGTTTTTT. Amino acid sequence: CASSPLRQANTGELFF.

CDR3 residues: CASSTPAGPTDTQYF. CDR3 bases: TGTGCCAGTAGCACGCCAGCGGGCCCTACAGATACGCAGTATTTT. The genes are TRBV19 and TRBJ2-3; D possibly corresponds to TRBD2 (6 bases). Germline assignment: CDR1 LNHDA and CDR2 SQIVND (reference sequence). The V end was cut by 6 bases, the J end by 3 bases, with 16 bases between. CDR3 length: 15 residues. The complete variable domain, with remaining parts taken from reference TRBV19 and TRBJ2-3, reads DGGITQSPKYLFRKEGQNVTLSCEQNLNHDAMYWYRQDPGQGLRLIYYSQIVNDFQKGDIAEGYSVSREKKESFPLTVTSAQKNPTAFYLCASSTPAGPTDTQYFGPGTRLTVL.

V and J are TRBV27 and TRBJ1-1; D not resolved. Deletions cut 7 bases from V and 6 bases from J, with 15 bases between. CDR3 length: 13 residues. Looked up from germline, CDR1 is MNHEY and CDR2 is SMNVEV (reference sequence). CDR3 sequence: CASTGSGSAEAFF. CDR3 nucleotide sequence: TGTGCCAGCACCGGAAGTGGGTCGGCTGAAGCTTTCTTT.

The chain's CDR3 is CASSFLAGGSGDYEQYF. The CDR3 DNA sequence: TGTGCCAGCAGCTTTCTAGCGGGAGGGAGCGGGGACTACGAGCAGTACTTC. V usage is TRBV7-9 and J usage is TRBJ2-7; 12 positions agree with TRBD2. The CDR3 runs 17 residues. The germline CDR1 and CDR2 sequences are SEHNR and FQNEAQ (reference sequence). V dropped 3 bases and J dropped 3; count of bases not matched to a gene: 9.